The present T cell receptor (beta chain) was sequenced within a study of B cell selection in AIRE deficiency. Turning to this clone: What it binds is unknown.

Sorting defined conventional CD4 T cells as CD4+CD127+. This CDR3 is 14 amino acids long. Germline V gives CDR1 SGDLS, CDR2 YYNGEE. Deletions cut 4 bases from V and 8 bases from J, with 16 bases between. Points from the study as a whole: Shared Treg sequences were biased toward short CDR3s with few non-templated nucleotide insertions. Of 3,500 to 4,000 shared Treg TCRbeta sequences, 30% to 40% were healthy-donor-only and around 8.6% patient-only. Roughly 29% of healthy-shared Treg TCRbeta sequences appeared in patient Tconv cells.

Original handling: Pooled conventional T cells gave roughly 99,000 patient and around 1.5x10^5 donor TCRbeta sequences. Profiled with immunoSEQ multiplex PCR; TCRdb holds only in-frame clones, not every one. V, J and clone size reflect that table, while D and trimming were determined from the DNA. The sample lists 20,000 to 25,000 clones, 95% to 98% occurring once. Specimen: conventional CD4+ T cells sorted from PBMCs. This receptor was identified in a human donor with AIRE deficiency. This rearrangement joins TRBV9 to TRBJ2-1, with D perhaps given as TRBD1 or TRBD2 (5 bases each). The CDR3 is CASSLMGVTDEQFF. The CDR3, as DNA: TGTGCCAGCAGCTTGATGGGGGTAACGGATGAGCAGTTCTTC.